Sequencing of this T cell receptor (beta chain) was carried out in a study of technical replicates of blood from a few donors. Generated by immunoSEQ multiplex PCR, the TCRdb table keeps only in-frame clones and is missing some. In the table there are more than 65,000 clones, approximately 93% of which are singletons. The CDR3 is made up of 11 amino acids. Trimming cost V 2 bases and J 12 bases, with 12 bases left between them. Germline V CDR1 and CDR2: SQVTM, ANQGSEA. Sample: T cells isolated from PBMCs. The TCR originated in a human donor in good health. V is TRBV29-1 and J is TRBJ2-3; D is possibly TRBD2 (5 bases). The CDR3 nucleotides read TGCAGCGTTGAATACGGGGTACCACAGTATTTT. Translated, it gives CSVEYGVPQYF.